This record looks at one T cell receptor beta chain sequence and its context. The method was immunoSEQ multiplex PCR; TCRdb's version includes in-frame clones alone and lacks a portion of them. The repertoire consists of 250,000 to 300,000 clones, with around 84% occurring once and the leading ten covering around 4.1%. The data are from a study of blood T cell repertoires in COVID-19. With V trimmed by 8 bases and J by 0 bases, 12 bases remained unmatched. Per the germline V gene, CDR1 is MDHEN and CDR2 is SYDVKM. The CDR3 runs to 16 residues. This chain links TRBV28 with TRBJ1-2; 7 bases are a match to TRBD1. Sequenced input: PBMCs or T cells enriched from blood (not recorded which). This receptor was identified in a man aged 25-40 years with acute COVID-19. The CDR3 region has the DNA TGTGCCAGCGGATGGGACAGCAAAGAAACTAACTATGGCTACACCTTC. Protein sequence: CASGWDSKETNYGYTF.